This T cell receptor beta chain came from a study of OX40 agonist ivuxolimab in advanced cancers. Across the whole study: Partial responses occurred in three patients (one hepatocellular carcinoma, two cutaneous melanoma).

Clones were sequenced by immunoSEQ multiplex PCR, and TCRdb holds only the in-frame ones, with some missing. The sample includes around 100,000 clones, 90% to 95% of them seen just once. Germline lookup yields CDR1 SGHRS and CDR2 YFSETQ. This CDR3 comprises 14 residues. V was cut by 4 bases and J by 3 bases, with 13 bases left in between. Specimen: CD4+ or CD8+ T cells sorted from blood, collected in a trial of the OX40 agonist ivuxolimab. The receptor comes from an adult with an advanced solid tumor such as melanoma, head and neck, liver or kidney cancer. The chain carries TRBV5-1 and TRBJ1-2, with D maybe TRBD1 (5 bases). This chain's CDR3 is CASSQQQDYYGYTF. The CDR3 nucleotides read TGCGCCAGCAGCCAACAACAGGATTACTATGGCTACACCTTC.